This T cell receptor (beta chain) was retrieved from a study of blood T cell repertoires in COVID-19. The wider study: Whether acute or convalescent, the COVID-19 samples came from the United States, Italy and Spain. From T cells, B-cell-depleted T cells, or PBMCs came the material, which was cDNA or gDNA.

This CDR3 has 13 amino acids. V gave up 4 bases and J gave up 9 bases; unmatched junction bases: 4. Per germline, CDR1 MNHEY and CDR2 SVGAGI. It was during active infection that Seattle patients were enrolled and then longitudinally followed. Original processing notes: Scientists estimated how many nucleated cells there were by amplifying reference gene primers. The assay was immunoSEQ multiplex PCR, and TCRdb's table has in-frame clones only and misses some. Clone size and the V and J calls come from that table; the DNA yielded D and trimming. The sample lists 220,000 or so clones; about 81% were seen once.

The genes are TRBV6-5 and TRBJ1-5; 9 positions match TRBD1. The TCR sequence derives from a woman of 80 years or more with COVID-19, enrolled during active disease. Material for sequencing was peripheral blood. CDR3 residues: CASSLTGGVPQHF. CDR3 DNA: TGTGCCAGCAGTTTGACAGGGGGTGTGCCCCAGCATTTT.